The rows below give T cell receptor beta chains drawn from one sample of a study of beta chain features in type 1 diabetes. The assay was immunoSEQ multiplex PCR, and TCRdb's table has in-frame clones only and misses some. Altogether about 470,000 clones are present, about 29% being singletons, with the ten largest covering roughly 0.06%. Sequenced: naive CD4+ T cells from blood. These receptors were taken from a man younger than 35 in good health. The CDR3 runs from the conserved cysteine through the conserved F or W. Each record gives: clone size, J gene, CDR3 length, D gene, V gene, CDR3 protein, CDR3 DNA. The D gene is left open where the match is weak. A row's size may be missing; if present it is once, few, many or a size class.

abundance: few; j_gene: TRBJ2-5; len: 11; d_gene: NA; v_gene: TRBV30; CDR3aa: CAWRVQETQYF; CDR3nt: TGTGCCTGGAGGGTCCAAGAGACCCAGTACTTC
abundance: NA; j_gene: TRBJ1-2; len: 12; d_gene: TRBD1; v_gene: TRBV7-2; CDR3aa: CASSLGQGRYTF; CDR3nt: TGTGCCAGCAGCCTCGGACAGGGCCGCTACACCTTC
abundance: NA; j_gene: TRBJ2-7; len: 11; d_gene: NA; v_gene: TRBV30; CDR3aa: CAWRVAYEQYF; CDR3nt: TGTGCCTGGAGGGTCGCCTACGAGCAGTACTTC
abundance: NA; j_gene: TRBJ2-5; len: 14; d_gene: TRBD2; v_gene: TRBV25-1; CDR3aa: CATRTSGATVAQYF; CDR3nt: TGTGCCACGCGGACTAGCGGGGCCACGGTGGCCCAGTACTTC
abundance: few; j_gene: TRBJ2-6; len: 16; d_gene: NA; v_gene: TRBV7-2; CDR3aa: CASSLEFLSGANVLTF; CDR3nt: TGTGCCAGCAGCTTAGAATTCCTCTCTGGGGCCAACGTCCTGACTTTC
abundance: few; j_gene: TRBJ2-7; len: 15; d_gene: NA; v_gene: TRBV4-1; CDR3aa: CASSHNPRSFYEQYF; CDR3nt: TGCGCCAGCAGCCACAACCCTCGCAGCTTCTACGAGCAGTACTTC
abundance: NA; j_gene: TRBJ2-1; len: 13; d_gene: TRBD1; v_gene: TRBV7-3; CDR3aa: CASSITGGNEQFF; CDR3nt: TGTGCCAGCAGCATCACAGGGGGCAATGAGCAGTTCTTC
abundance: NA; j_gene: TRBJ2-1; len: 16; d_gene: TRBD2; v_gene: TRBV19; CDR3aa: CASTPILAGGHNEQFF; CDR3nt: TGTGCCAGTACCCCAATACTAGCGGGAGGGCACAATGAGCAGTTCTTC
abundance: NA; j_gene: TRBJ1-1; len: 11; d_gene: NA; v_gene: TRBV6-5; CDR3aa: CASKMSTEAFF; CDR3nt: TGTGCCAGCAAGATGAGCACTGAAGCTTTCTTT
abundance: NA; j_gene: TRBJ2-5; len: 18; d_gene: TRBD2; v_gene: TRBV7-8; CDR3aa: CASSLMGVGSGSLETQYF; CDR3nt: TGTGCCAGCAGCTTAATGGGTGTGGGTAGCGGGAGTTTGGAGACCCAGTACTTC
abundance: NA; j_gene: TRBJ2-7; len: 14; d_gene: TRBD2; v_gene: TRBV7-8; CDR3aa: CASSPGLAGDEQYF; CDR3nt: TGTGCCAGCAGCCCGGGACTAGCGGGAGACGAGCAGTACTTC
abundance: NA; j_gene: TRBJ2-3; len: 15; d_gene: NA; v_gene: TRBV5-6; CDR3aa: CASSNRGGGTDTQYF; CDR3nt: TGTGCCAGCAGCAACCGGGGCGGTGGCACAGATACGCAGTATTTT
abundance: NA; j_gene: TRBJ1-1; len: 13; d_gene: NA; v_gene: TRBV14; CDR3aa: CASSLQGTPEAFF; CDR3nt: TGTGCCAGCAGCCTCCAGGGAACCCCTGAAGCTTTCTTT
abundance: few; j_gene: TRBJ2-1; len: 14; d_gene: NA; v_gene: TRBV5-1; CDR3aa: CASSEEGTYNEQFF; CDR3nt: TGCGCCAGCAGCGAAGAGGGGACTTACAATGAGCAGTTCTTC
abundance: few; j_gene: TRBJ1-5; len: 12; d_gene: NA; v_gene: TRBV2; CDR3aa: CASSGDGPPQHF; CDR3nt: TGTGCCAGCAGTGGGGATGGGCCGCCCCAGCATTTT
abundance: NA; j_gene: TRBJ2-5; len: 12; d_gene: NA; v_gene: TRBV2; CDR3aa: CATTGDQETQYF; CDR3nt: TGTGCCACAACAGGAGACCAAGAGACCCAGTACTTC
abundance: NA; j_gene: TRBJ2-3; len: 14; d_gene: NA; v_gene: TRBV4-1; CDR3aa: CASSPGDGTDTQYF; CDR3nt: TGCGCCAGCAGCCCCGGGGACGGCACAGATACGCAGTATTTT
abundance: NA; j_gene: TRBJ1-1; len: 13; d_gene: NA; v_gene: TRBV18; CDR3aa: CASSPVMNTEAFF; CDR3nt: TGTGCCAGCTCACCAGTCATGAACACTGAAGCTTTCTTT
abundance: few; j_gene: TRBJ1-2; len: 15; d_gene: NA; v_gene: TRBV5-4; CDR3aa: CASSPALRGHYGYTF; CDR3nt: TGTGCCAGCAGCCCGGCCCTTCGGGGGCACTATGGCTACACCTTC
abundance: NA; j_gene: TRBJ2-3; len: 16; d_gene: NA; v_gene: TRBV13; CDR3aa: CASSHSGGGTTDTQYF; CDR3nt: TGTGCCAGCAGCCATTCGGGGGGCGGGACCACAGATACGCAGTATTTT
abundance: few; j_gene: TRBJ2-1; len: 15; d_gene: TRBD2; v_gene: TRBV29-1; CDR3aa: CSARTAGGPHNEQFF; CDR3nt: TGCAGCGCACGAACAGCGGGAGGGCCTCACAATGAGCAGTTCTTC
abundance: once; j_gene: TRBJ2-7; len: 15; d_gene: NA; v_gene: TRBV4-3; CDR3aa: CASSQESRLGYEQYF; CDR3nt: TGCGCCAGCAGCCAAGAGTCCAGGTTGGGCTACGAGCAGTACTTC
abundance: NA; j_gene: TRBJ2-7; len: 12; d_gene: NA; v_gene: TRBV2; CDR3aa: CASSEASYEQYF; CDR3nt: TGTGCCAGCAGTGAAGCGTCATACGAGCAGTACTTC
abundance: few; j_gene: TRBJ1-2; len: 16; d_gene: TRBD1; v_gene: TRBV5-6; CDR3aa: CASSLWDRKENYGYTF; CDR3nt: TGTGCCAGCAGCTTGTGGGACAGAAAAGAAAACTATGGCTACACCTTC
abundance: NA; j_gene: TRBJ2-3; len: 17; d_gene: NA; v_gene: TRBV11-1; CDR3aa: CASSRGSGDTRTDTQYF; CDR3nt: TGTGCCAGCAGCCGAGGCTCCGGTGACACTCGCACAGATACGCAGTATTTT
abundance: NA; j_gene: TRBJ1-1; len: 14; d_gene: NA; v_gene: TRBV25-1; CDR3aa: CASSGPTVNTEAFF; CDR3nt: TGTGCCAGCAGTGGGCCGACCGTGAACACTGAAGCTTTCTTT
abundance: NA; j_gene: TRBJ1-1; len: 14; d_gene: NA; v_gene: TRBV29-1; CDR3aa: CSVRGILVNTEAFF; CDR3nt: TGCAGCGTTCGGGGGATCTTAGTGAACACTGAAGCTTTCTTT
abundance: NA; j_gene: TRBJ2-5; len: 14; d_gene: NA; v_gene: TRBV4-3; CDR3aa: CASSQDMGVKTQYF; CDR3nt: TGCGCCAGCAGCCAAGATATGGGGGTGAAGACCCAGTACTTC
abundance: few; j_gene: TRBJ2-6; len: 16; d_gene: NA; v_gene: TRBV30; CDR3aa: CAWRKTGGTGANVLTF; CDR3nt: TGTGCCTGGAGAAAGACCGGGGGAACTGGGGCCAACGTCCTGACTTTC
abundance: NA; j_gene: TRBJ2-5; len: 13; d_gene: NA; v_gene: TRBV27; CDR3aa: CASSLQGTETQYF; CDR3nt: TGTGCCAGCAGTTTACAGGGAACGGAGACCCAGTACTTC
abundance: few; j_gene: TRBJ2-1; len: 14; d_gene: NA; v_gene: TRBV7-2; CDR3aa: CASSLDPSYNEQFF; CDR3nt: TGTGCCAGCAGCTTAGACCCCTCCTACAATGAGCAGTTCTTC
abundance: NA; j_gene: TRBJ2-1; len: 16; d_gene: NA; v_gene: TRBV25-1; CDR3aa: CASSDIEAGVRDEQFF; CDR3nt: TGTGCCAGCAGTGATATAGAGGCAGGGGTTAGGGATGAGCAGTTCTTC
abundance: NA; j_gene: TRBJ2-7; len: 12; d_gene: NA; v_gene: TRBV29-1; CDR3aa: CSVQTPSYEQYF; CDR3nt: TGCAGCGTTCAGACACCTTCCTACGAGCAGTACTTC
abundance: NA; j_gene: TRBJ2-1; len: 15; d_gene: NA; v_gene: TRBV9; CDR3aa: CASSPGSGPYGEQFF; CDR3nt: TGTGCCAGCAGCCCCGGAAGCGGGCCTTACGGAGAGCAGTTCTTC
abundance: NA; j_gene: TRBJ2-5; len: 14; d_gene: TRBD1; v_gene: TRBV25-1; CDR3aa: CASSDLDRGETQYF; CDR3nt: TGTGCCAGCAGTGATCTGGACAGGGGGGAGACCCAGTACTTC
abundance: NA; j_gene: TRBJ2-7; len: 13; d_gene: TRBD1; v_gene: TRBV29-1; CDR3aa: CSATGTGMYEQYF; CDR3nt: TGCAGCGCCACCGGGACAGGGATGTACGAGCAGTACTTC